A selection of T cell receptor beta chains follows, all from one sample in a study of beta chain features in type 1 diabetes. Libraries were prepared by immunoSEQ multiplex PCR; TCRdb keeps only in-frame clonotypes and omits some of them. The sample has about 330,000 clones, approximately 9.9% seen once; the top ten hold approximately 0.016%. Sequencing was performed on naive CD4+ T cells from blood. The receptors shown here come from a woman in her twenties or thirties in good health. Both conserved end residues are part of each CDR3. The D gene is left open where the match is weak. Clone size, where shown, is once, few, many, or a class for clones that have expanded.

d_call | clone_size | j_call | v_call | cdr3_nt | cdr3_aa
TRBD2 | . | TRBJ2-4 | TRBV7-2 | TGTGCCAGCAGCGACGCCCGGGAGGGGGGAAACATTCAGTACTTC | CASSDAREGGNIQYF
. | . | TRBJ1-5 | TRBV28 | TGTGCCAGCCTTAAGGGCAGGGTAGGAAACAATCAGCCCCAGCATTTT | CASLKGRVGNNQPQHF
TRBD1 | few | TRBJ2-4 | TRBV14 | TGTGCCAGCAGCCTTTTTTGGGACAGAGTAGCCAAAAACATTCAGTACTTC | CASSLFWDRVAKNIQYF
. | . | TRBJ2-5 | TRBV6-6 | TGTGCCAGCAGTTACGCCCAGGGACTGGAGACCCAGTACTTC | CASSYAQGLETQYF
. | . | TRBJ1-5 | TRBV28 | TGTGCCAGCAGTTATCGGGTGGTGGGCAATCAGCCCCAGCATTTT | CASSYRVVGNQPQHF
TRBD2 | . | TRBJ2-1 | TRBV9 | TGTGCCAGCAGCGCCGGCCTGGGACTAGCGGGACTGAATGAGCAGTTCTTC | CASSAGLGLAGLNEQFF
TRBD2 | . | TRBJ2-2 | TRBV5-1 | TGCGCCAGCAGGGAGACTAGCAGCGCGAACACCGGGGAGCTGTTTTTT | CASRETSSANTGELFF
. | . | TRBJ1-5 | TRBV6-1 | TGTGCCGGGGGCGTGGGGCCCGGGCAGCCCCAGCATTTT | CAGGVGPGQPQHF
TRBD1 | few | TRBJ2-5 | TRBV7-9 | TGTGCCAGCAGCTTAGAATCAGGGGGAGAGACCCAGTACTTC | CASSLESGGETQYF
TRBD1 | . | TRBJ2-4 | TRBV6-1 | TGTGCCAGCAGTGAAGGACAGGGGTTAGCCAAAAACATTCAGTACTTC | CASSEGQGLAKNIQYF
. | . | TRBJ2-7 | TRBV2 | TGTGCCAGCAGTGATGATGGGCAGCCTTTCCAATTGCAGTACTTC | CASSDDGQPFQLQYF
TRBD1 | . | TRBJ2-7 | TRBV5-1 | TGCGCCAGCAGCCGGACCGGAGGCCAGGGGGCCTACGAGCAGTACTTC | CASSRTGGQGAYEQYF
TRBD2 | few | TRBJ2-7 | TRBV7-2 | TGTGCCAGCAGCCTCCGGACTAGCGGGAGCTACGAGCAGTACTTC | CASSLRTSGSYEQYF
TRBD2 | few | TRBJ2-3 | TRBV5-1 | TGCGCCAGCAGCTTGGTTGCGGGAGGCCGCACAGATACGCAGTATTTT | CASSLVAGGRTDTQYF
TRBD2 | . | TRBJ2-1 | TRBV7-2 | TGTGCCAGCAGCGTGGGGACTAGCCCGGCGGGGAATGAGCAGTTCTTC | CASSVGTSPAGNEQFF
TRBD2 | . | TRBJ2-1 | TRBV27 | TGTGCCAGCAGTTCGGGACTAGCGGGATACAATGAGCAGTTCTTC | CASSSGLAGYNEQFF
. | . | TRBJ1-5 | TRBV30 | TGTGCCTGGAGTGTACGCCGGAGCAATCAGCCCCAGCATTTT | CAWSVRRSNQPQHF
. | . | TRBJ1-5 | TRBV7-8 | TGTGCCAGCAGCCCACAGGAAGGTGGTCAGCCCCAGCATTTT | CASSPQEGGQPQHF
. | few | TRBJ1-4 | TRBV5-1 | TGCGCCAGCAGTGAACAGACTAATGAAAAACTGTTTTTT | CASSEQTNEKLFF
. | . | TRBJ1-5 | TRBV2 | TGTGCCAGCAGTTCTACAGTAAACAATCAGCCCCAGCATTTT | CASSSTVNNQPQHF
TRBD2 | . | TRBJ2-7 | TRBV6-5 | TGTGCCAGCAGGACACTAGCGGGAGGGGGTCTCGAGCAGTACTTC | CASRTLAGGGLEQYF
TRBD2 | . | TRBJ2-7 | TRBV6-1 | TGTGCCAGCAGTGTGATGTCTAGCGGGAGCTCCTACGAGCAGTACTTC | CASSVMSSGSSYEQYF
TRBD2 | . | TRBJ2-7 | TRBV7-2 | TGTGCCAGCAGCTTGGGACTAGCGGGAGTCGAGCAGTACTTC | CASSLGLAGVEQYF
. | . | TRBJ2-7 | TRBV19 | TGTGCCAGTAGTGGTCGACAGTCCTACGAGCAGTACTTC | CASSGRQSYEQYF
TRBD2 | . | TRBJ2-5 | TRBV7-3 | TGTGCCAGCAGCTACACAGCGGGAGCCGTCGAGACCCAGTACTTC | CASSYTAGAVETQYF
. | many | TRBJ2-6 | TRBV28 | TGTGCCAGTCGGGAAAGGGTCCCGAACTCTGGGGCCAACGTCCTGACTTTC | CASRERVPNSGANVLTF
. | few | TRBJ2-7 | TRBV5-1 | TGCGCCAGCAGACTGGAAACTGGACTGGCTCTTTTC | CASRLETGLALF
. | few | TRBJ2-1 | TRBV7-2 | TGTGCCAGCAGCTTAGCGCGAGACAATGAGCAGTTCTTC | CASSLARDNEQFF
TRBD1 | few | TRBJ2-7 | TRBV18 | TGTGCCAGCTCACCCTCCGGGACAGGGGTCTACGAGCAGTACTTC | CASSPSGTGVYEQYF
TRBD2 | few | TRBJ2-1 | TRBV28 | TGTGCCAGCAGTTTGGGGACTAGCGGGACCTACAATGAGCAGTTCTTC | CASSLGTSGTYNEQFF
TRBD1 | . | TRBJ1-2 | TRBV5-4 | TGTGCCAGCAGCATGGGACAGGACTATGGCTACACCTTC | CASSMGQDYGYTF
. | . | TRBJ2-5 | TRBV2 | TGTGCCAGCAGTGGCCCCGAAGCACGGCAGTACTTC | CASSGPEARQYF
TRBD1 | . | TRBJ2-1 | TRBV6-5 | TGTGCCAGCAGCGAGGACAGGGCACCCCTCAATGAGCAGTTCTTC | CASSEDRAPLNEQFF
. | . | TRBJ1-4 | TRBV6-5 | TGTGCCAGCAGCGACCCTCGGCAGGGTGGGGAAAAACTGTTTTTT | CASSDPRQGGEKLFF
TRBD2 | few | TRBJ2-1 | TRBV7-3 | TGTGCCAGCAGCTCTGGACTAGCGGGAGACAATGAGCAGTTCTTC | CASSSGLAGDNEQFF
. | . | TRBJ1-3 | TRBV29-1 | TGCAGCGTTGTCGGGGAAGGGAACACCATATATTTT | CSVVGEGNTIYF
TRBD1 | . | TRBJ2-7 | TRBV15 | TGTGCCACCAGCAGAGTGGCGGGGACAGGGGTGAGGAGAAGGACCTACGAGCAGTACTTC | CATSRVAGTGVRRRTYEQYF
. | . | TRBJ2-2 | TRBV19 | TGTGCCAGTAGTGAACGGTTCGGGGAGCTGTTTTTT | CASSERFGELFF
. | . | TRBJ2-7 | TRBV5-1 | TGCGCCAGCAGCTTGGCCGCGACTGCTCCTGGGTACGAGCAGTACTTC | CASSLAATAPGYEQYF
. | . | TRBJ2-2 | TRBV5-1 | TGCGCCAGCAGCTTGGGAGGTTTGAACACCGGGGAGCTGTTTTTT | CASSLGGLNTGELFF
TRBD1 | few | TRBJ2-7 | TRBV2 | TGTGCCAGCACTACCGGGACAGGGTTTGGCGAGCAGTACTTC | CASTTGTGFGEQYF